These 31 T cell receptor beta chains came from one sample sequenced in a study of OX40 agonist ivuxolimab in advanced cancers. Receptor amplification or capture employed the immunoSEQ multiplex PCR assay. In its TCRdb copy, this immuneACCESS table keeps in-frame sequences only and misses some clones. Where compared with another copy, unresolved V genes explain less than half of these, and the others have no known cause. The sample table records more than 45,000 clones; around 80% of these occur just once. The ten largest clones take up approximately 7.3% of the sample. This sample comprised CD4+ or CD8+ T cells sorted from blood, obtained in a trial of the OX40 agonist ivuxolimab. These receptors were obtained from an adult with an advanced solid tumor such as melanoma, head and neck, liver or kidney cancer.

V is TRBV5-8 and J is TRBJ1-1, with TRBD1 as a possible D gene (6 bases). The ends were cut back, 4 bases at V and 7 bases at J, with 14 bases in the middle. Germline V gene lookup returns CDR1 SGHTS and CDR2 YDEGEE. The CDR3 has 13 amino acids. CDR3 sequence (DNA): TGTGCCAGCAGCGTTTGGGGGGCTAATGAAGCTTTCTTT. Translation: CASSVWGANEAFF.

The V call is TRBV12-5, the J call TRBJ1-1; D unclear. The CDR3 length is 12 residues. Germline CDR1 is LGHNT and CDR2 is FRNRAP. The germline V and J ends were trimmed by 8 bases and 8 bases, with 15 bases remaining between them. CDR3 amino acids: CASMSSSPEAFF. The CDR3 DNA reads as TGTGCTAGTATGTCTTCTAGCCCAGAAGCTTTCTTT.

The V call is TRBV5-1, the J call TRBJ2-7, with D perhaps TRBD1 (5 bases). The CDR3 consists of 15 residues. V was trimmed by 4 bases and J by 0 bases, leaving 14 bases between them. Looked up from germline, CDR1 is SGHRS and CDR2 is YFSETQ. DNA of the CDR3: TGCGCCAGCAGCCCTGGACATGTCGACTCCTACGAGCAGTACTTC. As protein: CASSPGHVDSYEQYF.

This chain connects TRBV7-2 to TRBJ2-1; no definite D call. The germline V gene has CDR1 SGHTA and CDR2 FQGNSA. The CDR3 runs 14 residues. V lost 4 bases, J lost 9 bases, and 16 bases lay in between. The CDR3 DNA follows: TGTGCCAGCAGCTCCCAAATCGGAGAGAGTGAGCAGTTCTTC. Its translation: CASSSQIGESEQFF.

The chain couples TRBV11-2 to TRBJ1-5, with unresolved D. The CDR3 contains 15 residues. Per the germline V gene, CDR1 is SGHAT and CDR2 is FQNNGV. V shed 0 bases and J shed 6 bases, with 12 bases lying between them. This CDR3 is CASSLDGGLRQPQHF. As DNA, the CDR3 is TGTGCCAGCAGCTTAGATGGAGGACTCCGTCAGCCCCAGCATTTT.

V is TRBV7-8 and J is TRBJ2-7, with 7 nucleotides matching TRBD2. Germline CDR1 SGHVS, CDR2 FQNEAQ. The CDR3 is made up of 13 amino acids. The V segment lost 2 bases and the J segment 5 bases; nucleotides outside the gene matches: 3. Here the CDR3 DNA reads TGTGCCAGCAGCTTAAGACGGGGGGACGAGCAGTACTTC. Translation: CASSLRRGDEQYF.

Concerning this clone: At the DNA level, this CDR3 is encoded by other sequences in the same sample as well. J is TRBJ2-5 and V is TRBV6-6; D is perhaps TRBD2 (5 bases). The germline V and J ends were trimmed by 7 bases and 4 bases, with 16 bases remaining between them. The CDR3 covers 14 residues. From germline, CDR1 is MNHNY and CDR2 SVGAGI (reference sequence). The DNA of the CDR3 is TGTGCCAGCATGAGGGATGGGGTTGGAGAGACCCAGTACTTC. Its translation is CASMRDGVGETQYF.

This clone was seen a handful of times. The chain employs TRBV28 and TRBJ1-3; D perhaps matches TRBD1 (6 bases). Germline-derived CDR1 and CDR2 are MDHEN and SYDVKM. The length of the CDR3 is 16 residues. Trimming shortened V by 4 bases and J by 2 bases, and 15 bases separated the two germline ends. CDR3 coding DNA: TGTGCCAGCAGTTGGACAGAAGGGTTACCTGGAAACACCATATATTTT. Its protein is CASSWTEGLPGNTIYF.

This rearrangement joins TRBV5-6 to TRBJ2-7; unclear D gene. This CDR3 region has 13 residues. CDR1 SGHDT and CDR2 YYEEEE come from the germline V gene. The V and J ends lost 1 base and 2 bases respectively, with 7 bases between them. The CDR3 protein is CASSLWSAYEQYF. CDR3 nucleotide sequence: TGTGCCAGCAGCTTGTGGAGCGCCTACGAGCAGTACTTC.

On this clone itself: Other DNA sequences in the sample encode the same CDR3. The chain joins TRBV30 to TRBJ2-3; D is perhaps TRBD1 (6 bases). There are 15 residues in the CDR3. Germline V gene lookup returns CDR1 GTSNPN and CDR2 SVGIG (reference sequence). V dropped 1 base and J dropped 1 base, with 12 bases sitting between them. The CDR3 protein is CAWSGQGSRTDTQYF. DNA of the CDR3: TGTGCCTGGAGTGGGCAGGGGAGTCGCACAGATACGCAGTATTTT.

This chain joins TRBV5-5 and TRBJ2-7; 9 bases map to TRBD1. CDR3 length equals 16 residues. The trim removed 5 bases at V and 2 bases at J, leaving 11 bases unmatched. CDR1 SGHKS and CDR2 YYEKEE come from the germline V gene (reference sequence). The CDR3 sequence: CASSRFFGQGTYEQYF. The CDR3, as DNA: TGTGCCAGCAGTCGCTTTTTCGGACAGGGGACCTACGAGCAGTACTTC. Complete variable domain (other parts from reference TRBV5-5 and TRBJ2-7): DAGVTQSPTHLIKTRGQQVTLRCSPISGHKSVSWYQQVLGQGPQFIFQYYEKEERGRGNFPDRFSARQFPNYSSELNVNALLLGDSALYLCASSRFFGQGTYEQYFGPGTRLTVT.

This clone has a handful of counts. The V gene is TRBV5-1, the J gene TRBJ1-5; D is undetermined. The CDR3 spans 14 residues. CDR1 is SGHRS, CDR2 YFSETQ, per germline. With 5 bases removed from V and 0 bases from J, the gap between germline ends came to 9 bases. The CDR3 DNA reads TGCGCCAGCAGTGAGGCAGGTAGCAATCAGCCCCAGCATTTT. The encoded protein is CASSEAGSNQPQHF.

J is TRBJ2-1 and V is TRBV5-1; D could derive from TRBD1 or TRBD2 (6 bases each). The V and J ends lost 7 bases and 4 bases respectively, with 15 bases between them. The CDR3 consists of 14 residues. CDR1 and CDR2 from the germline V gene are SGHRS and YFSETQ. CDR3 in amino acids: CASGRDNAYNEQFF. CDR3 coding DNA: TGCGCCAGCGGGCGGGACAATGCTTACAATGAGCAGTTCTTC.

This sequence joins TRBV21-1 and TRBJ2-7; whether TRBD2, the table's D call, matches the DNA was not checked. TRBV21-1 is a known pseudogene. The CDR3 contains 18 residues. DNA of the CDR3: TGTGCCAGCAGCAAAGACGATTTTAGGACTAGCTCGGATTACGAGCAGTACTTC. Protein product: CASSKDDFRTSSDYEQYF.

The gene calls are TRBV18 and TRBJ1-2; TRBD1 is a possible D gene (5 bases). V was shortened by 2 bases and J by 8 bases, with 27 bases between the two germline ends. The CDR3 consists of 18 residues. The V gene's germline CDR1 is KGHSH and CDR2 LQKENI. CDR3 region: CASSPSGPKLVGHPGYTF. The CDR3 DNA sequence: TGTGCCAGCTCACCATCAGGGCCGAAGTTGGTTGGGCATCCCGGCTACACCTTC.

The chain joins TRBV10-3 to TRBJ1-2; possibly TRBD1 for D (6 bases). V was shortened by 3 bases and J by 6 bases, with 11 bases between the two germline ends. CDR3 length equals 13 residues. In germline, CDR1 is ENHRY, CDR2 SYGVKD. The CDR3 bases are TGTGCCATCAGTGAACACAGGGCGGATGGCTACACCTTC. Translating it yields CAISEHRADGYTF.

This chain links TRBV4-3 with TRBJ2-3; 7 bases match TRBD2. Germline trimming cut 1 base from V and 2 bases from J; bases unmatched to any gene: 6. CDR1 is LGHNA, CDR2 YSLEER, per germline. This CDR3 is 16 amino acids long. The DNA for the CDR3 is TGCGCCAGCAGCCAAGTGGCTAGCGGACTCACAGATACGCAGTATTTT. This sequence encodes CASSQVASGLTDTQYF.

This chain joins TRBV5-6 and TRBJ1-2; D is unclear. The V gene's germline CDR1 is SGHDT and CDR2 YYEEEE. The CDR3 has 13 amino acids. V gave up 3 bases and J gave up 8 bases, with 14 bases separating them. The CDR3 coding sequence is TGTGCCAGCAGCTCTCGAATCGAGTTCGGCTACACCTTC. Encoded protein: CASSSRIEFGYTF.

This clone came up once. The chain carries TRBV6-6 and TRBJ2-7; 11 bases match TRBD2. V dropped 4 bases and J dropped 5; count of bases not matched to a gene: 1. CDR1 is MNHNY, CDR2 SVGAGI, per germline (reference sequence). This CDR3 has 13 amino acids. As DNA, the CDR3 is TGTGCCAGCAGTTCGGGACTAGCGGACGAGCAGTACTTC. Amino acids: CASSSGLADEQYF.

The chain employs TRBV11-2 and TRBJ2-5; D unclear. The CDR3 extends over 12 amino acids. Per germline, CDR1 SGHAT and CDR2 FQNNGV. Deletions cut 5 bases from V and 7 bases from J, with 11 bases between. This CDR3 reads CASSLDFGTQYF. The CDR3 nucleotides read TGTGCCAGCAGCCTCGACTTTGGGACCCAGTACTTC.

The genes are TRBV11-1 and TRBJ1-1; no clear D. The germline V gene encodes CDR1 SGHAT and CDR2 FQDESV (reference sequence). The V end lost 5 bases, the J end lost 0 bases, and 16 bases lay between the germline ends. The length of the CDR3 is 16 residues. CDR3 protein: CASSPSGGRMNTEAFF. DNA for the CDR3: TGTGCCAGCAGCCCCTCCGGCGGCCGGATGAACACTGAAGCTTTCTTT.

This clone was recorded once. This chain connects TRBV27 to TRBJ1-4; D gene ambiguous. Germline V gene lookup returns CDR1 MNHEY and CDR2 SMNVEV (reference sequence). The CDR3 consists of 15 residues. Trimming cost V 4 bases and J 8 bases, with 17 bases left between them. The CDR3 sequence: CASSYSTGYGEKLFF. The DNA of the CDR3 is TGTGCCAGCAGTTACTCCACCGGGTACGGAGAAAAACTGTTTTTT.

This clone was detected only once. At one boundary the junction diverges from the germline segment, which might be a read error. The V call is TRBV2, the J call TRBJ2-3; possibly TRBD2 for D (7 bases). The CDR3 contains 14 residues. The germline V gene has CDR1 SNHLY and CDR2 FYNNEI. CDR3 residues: CAGRGGAGTDTQYF. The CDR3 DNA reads TGTGCCGGCAGGGGAGGGGCCGGCACAGATACGCAGTATTTT. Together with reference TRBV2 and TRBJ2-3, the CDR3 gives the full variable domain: EPEVTQTPSHQVTQMGQEVILRCVPISNHLYFYWYRQILGQKVEFLVSFYNNEISEKSEIFDDQFSVERPDGSNFTLKIRSTKLEDSAMYFCAGRGGAGTDTQYFGPGTRLTVL.

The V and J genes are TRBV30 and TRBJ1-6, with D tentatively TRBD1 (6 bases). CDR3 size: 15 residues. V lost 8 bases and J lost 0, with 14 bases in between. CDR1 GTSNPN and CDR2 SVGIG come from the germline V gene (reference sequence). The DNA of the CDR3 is TGTGCCGGAGGGACACCGCACTCCTATAATTCACCCCTCCACTTT. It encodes CAGGTPHSYNSPLHF.

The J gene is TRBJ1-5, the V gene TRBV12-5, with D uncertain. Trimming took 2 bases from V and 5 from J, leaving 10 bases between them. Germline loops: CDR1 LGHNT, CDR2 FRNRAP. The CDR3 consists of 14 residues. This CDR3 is CASGLTGWDQPQHF. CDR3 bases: TGTGCTAGTGGTTTGACGGGCTGGGATCAGCCCCAGCATTTT.

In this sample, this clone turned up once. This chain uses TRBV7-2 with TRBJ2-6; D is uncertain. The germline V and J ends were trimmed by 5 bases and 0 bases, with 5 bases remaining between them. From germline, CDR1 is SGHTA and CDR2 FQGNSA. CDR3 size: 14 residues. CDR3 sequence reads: CASSGLSGANVLTF. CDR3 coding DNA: TGTGCCAGCAGCGGGCTCTCTGGGGCCAACGTCCTGACTTTC.

The CDR3 nucleotides are TGCGCCAGCAGCCAAGGCAGGGGAACTAATGAAAAACTGTTTTTT. It translates to CASSQGRGTNEKLFF. The chain has TRBV4-1 and TRBJ1-4; D might be TRBD1 (6 bases). Trimming removed 1 base from V and 1 base from J, with 7 bases in between. Germline CDR1 reads MGHRA; CDR2 reads YSYEKL. This CDR3 is 15 amino acids long.

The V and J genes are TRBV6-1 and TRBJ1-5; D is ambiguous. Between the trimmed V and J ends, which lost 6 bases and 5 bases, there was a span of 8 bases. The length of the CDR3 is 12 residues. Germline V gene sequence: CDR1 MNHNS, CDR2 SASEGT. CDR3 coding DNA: TGTGCCAGCAGCCTCACCTATCAGCCCCAGCATTTT. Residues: CASSLTYQPQHF.

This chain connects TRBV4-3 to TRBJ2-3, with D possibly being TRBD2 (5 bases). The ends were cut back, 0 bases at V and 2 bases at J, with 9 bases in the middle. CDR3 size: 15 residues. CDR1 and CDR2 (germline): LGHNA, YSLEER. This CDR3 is CASSQDQLDTDTQYF. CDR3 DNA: TGCGCCAGCAGCCAAGATCAACTAGACACAGATACGCAGTATTTT.

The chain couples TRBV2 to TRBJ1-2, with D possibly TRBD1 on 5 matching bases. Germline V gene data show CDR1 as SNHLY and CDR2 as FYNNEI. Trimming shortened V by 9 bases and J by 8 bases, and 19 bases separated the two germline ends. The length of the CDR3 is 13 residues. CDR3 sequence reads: CASQVGGEWGYTF. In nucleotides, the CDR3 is TGTGCCAGTCAAGTTGGGGGGGAGTGGGGCTACACCTTC.

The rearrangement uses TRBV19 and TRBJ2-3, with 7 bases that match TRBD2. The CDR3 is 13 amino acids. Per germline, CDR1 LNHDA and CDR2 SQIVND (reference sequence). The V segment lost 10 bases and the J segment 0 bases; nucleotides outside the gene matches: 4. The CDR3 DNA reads TGTGCCACCCGACTAGCAAGCACAGATACGCAGTATTTT. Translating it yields CATRLASTDTQYF. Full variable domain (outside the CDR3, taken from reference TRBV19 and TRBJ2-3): DGGITQSPKYLFRKEGQNVTLSCEQNLNHDAMYWYRQDPGQGLRLIYYSQIVNDFQKGDIAEGYSVSREKKESFPLTVTSAQKNPTAFYLCATRLASTDTQYFGPGTRLTVL.